This entry is about one TCR beta chain. This clonotype was recorded many times. Its antigen specificity is not known. No per-base quality is available; no much larger clone lies one base away. The time point label for this specimen denotes: newly diagnosed GD, antithyroid drugs for less than 3 months. For both TCR sequencing and RNA sequencing, RNA was extracted from PBMCs in TRIzol. The diagnosis of Graves' disease was made according to American Thyroid Association guidelines. Recruitment of patients was carried out at an endocrinology department in Xi'an, China. Each patient gave about 10 milliliters of peripheral blood, collected in an EDTA anticoagulant tube. Ficoll Paque Plus density gradient separation was used to isolate PBMCs, and no additional T cell sorting was done. RNA quality was checked with an Agilent 2100 Bioanalyzer and agarose gel, and concentration with a NanoDrop 2000. Receptor libraries were prepared by multiplex PCR. Sequencing took place on an Illumina HiSeq 4000. To build TCR beta libraries, CDR3 regions were amplified by Arm-PCR using iRepertoire HTBI primers. Before sequencing, the PCR products went through gel purification. The original pipeline was this. Across samples, fewer than 70 TRBV and roughly 15 TRBJ segments were identified and used for gene usage analysis of CDR3 amino acid clonotypes. COPE and FqMerger were used to merge the filtered high-quality paired reads into contigs. Contigs were aligned with BLAST to IMGT TRBV, TRBD and TRBJ reference genes, and CDR3 was defined per IMGT. Clonotypes above 0.1% frequency were classified as highly expanded clones. Shannon entropy was used to measure repertoire diversity, and the Gini coefficient was used to measure V-J evenness. Clonotypes shared by more than one individual were considered public. TCRdb's own reprocessing of the public reads used fastp at Q25 and MiXCR and kept productive beta chains. For every CDR3 protein sequence, its rows merge into one entry that carries the most common genes and DNA. V and J calls and clone size were set by TCRdb, not the authors. The table for this sample lists some 500,000 distinct CDR3 sequences; around 16% of them were counted only once. The top ten clonotypes cover roughly 25% of the sample.

The data derive from a study of regulatory T cells in long-lasting Graves disease (dated by TCRdb to about 2021). Broadly, across the study: Newly diagnosed Graves' disease patients had taken antithyroid drugs for less than 3 months. A total of about 35 samples underwent TCR sequencing: around 13 from persistent and about 20 from newly diagnosed Graves' disease patients. Peripheral blood TCR sequencing and RNA sequencing compared persistent Graves' disease patients with newly diagnosed Graves' disease patients. The study was conducted in China and was registered as a clinical trial. Broader findings and caveats from the paper: Peripheral blood alone was examined, since thyroid tissue, which constituted the primary lesion, could not be accessed. The small sample size was acknowledged by the authors as a limitation that may reduce accuracy. A larger number of public clonotypes was shared among persistent patients (around 2,500) than among newly diagnosed patients (approximately 1,000). Preferential use of TRBV28, TRBJ1-2 and TRBJ2-5 was observed in persistent disease, whereas TRBV20-1 and TRBJ2-1 were favored in newly diagnosed disease. Compared with newly diagnosed patients, persistent Graves' disease patients had lower TCR Shannon entropy and fewer highly expanded clones, which suggests clonal expansion. Sequencing and analysis were restricted to the TCR beta chain.

V gives up 2 bases and J gives up 1 base, and the segment between their germline ends measures 8 bases. The germline V gene gives CDR1 as MDHEN and CDR2 as SYDVKM. Taken from cysteine to phenylalanine, the CDR3 has 14 residues. Only the CDR3 DNA is retained, 42 bases long and in frame from the first base. These same records also appear under a second study, on T cells in Graves' hyperthyroidism and ophthalmopathy. As that second paper reports: A patient counted as having stable Graves' hyperthyroidism if no progression to ophthalmopathy occurred over 18 months of follow-up. The hyperthyroidism patients were between 18 and 65 years old and newly diagnosed, with a disease duration of less than 2 months. The study excluded patients with uncontrolled infections, other autoimmune diseases, pregnancy or lactation. Diagnoses were based on clinical symptoms, serum thyroxine and TRAb, thyroid ultrasound and orbital computed tomography. The TCR CDR3 was subjected to a first round of RT-PCR using the HTBI primer set and the Qiagen OneStep RT-PCR kit. Most expanded thyroid clonotypes (frequency above 0.001) were also detected in blood, a finding suggesting that blood repertoires may reflect thyroid immune responses. Ophthalmopathy was separated from stable hyperthyroidism by a 13 V-J signature model, with around 88% sensitivity and approximately 81% specificity obtained in cross-validation and 80%/75% obtained in testing. In validation, the model predicted progression to ophthalmopathy a median of around 6.5 months before onset, with about 64% sensitivity and about 72% specificity. TCR V-J signatures able to tell the groups apart were searched for in a discovery cohort of 90 to 100 patients, of whom more than 40 had Graves' ophthalmopathy and some 60 had stable Graves' hyperthyroidism. Prospective prediction of ophthalmopathy was tested in an independent validation cohort of 18 to 20 hyperthyroidism patients and 15 to 17 patients who later progressed to ophthalmopathy. The approximately 90 discovery patients were divided at random into training and test sets in a 7:3 ratio. In addition, the study compared T-cell repertoires in thyroid tissue and in blood from 6 or 7 Graves' hyperthyroidism patients. After sampling, hyperthyroidism patients received methimazole starting at 30 mg daily, and ophthalmopathy patients received high-dose intravenous methylprednisolone. Libraries were constructed in a second round of multiplex PCR, after which size selection and purification were performed. The libraries were sequenced on an Illumina HiSeq2000 using paired-end 100 bp reads. Raw data were processed with SOAPnuke, discarding reads with adapters, uncalled bases, mean Phred below 15, or no exact constant-primer or identifier match. COPE v1.2.5 was used to merge the high-quality paired reads, and each unique nucleotide sequence was defined as a clonotype. MiTCR v1.1 was used to align clonotypes to the IMGT TRBV, TRBD and TRBJ reference segments. Analysis was restricted to V-J combinations with a frequency above 0.0001, which covered 99.2% of repertoires. A TCS score was defined as the ratio of F50 (clonal expansion) to E x V (chaos), with BLOSUM62-based TCRdist applied between CDR3 peptides within each V-J. Welch's t-statistics and random forest reduced 450 to 600 V-J features to about 12, which were used in a naive Bayes classifier (R e1071). Sample size was not statistically predetermined, and investigators were not blinded to group allocation. The paper reports TCR Vbeta CDR3 sequencing of more than 120 peripheral blood samples: approximately 41 ophthalmopathy, some 80 hyperthyroidism and around 17 progressor patients.

The sequencing used peripheral blood mononuclear cells (PBMCs), collected at new diagnosis, from a patient treated with antithyroid drugs. The chain was built from TRBV28 and TRBJ1-1, with the D gene not clear enough to name. The TCR comes from a woman aged 35 to 59 with Graves disease. Donor details come from another sample of the same person, matched by shared clones. The CDR3 protein: CASSLLSKNTEAFF. The DNA sequence is given as TGTGCCAGCAGTTTACTAAGTAAGAACACTGAAGCTTTCTTT. Full variable domain (CDR3 extended with the reference TRBV28 and TRBJ1-1 proteins): DVKVTQSSRYLVKRTGEKVFLECVQDMDHENMFWYRQDPGLGLRLIYFSYDVKMKEKGDIPEGYSVSREKKERFSLILESASTNQTSMYLCASSLLSKNTEAFFGQGTRLTVV.